This T cell receptor (beta chain) was sequenced in a study of T cell changes during pregnancy in multiple sclerosis. V shed 5 bases and J shed 4 bases, with 13 bases lying between them. From germline, CDR1 is LNHNV and CDR2 YYDKDF (reference sequence). The CDR3 runs 14 residues. Some clones are missing from TCRdb's copy, which holds only in-frame ones; the method was immunoSEQ multiplex PCR. The profile covers fewer than 150,000 clones, with around 95% appearing a single time and less than 0.55% taken by the ten largest. Sequencing was performed on peripheral blood, taken after pregnancy. This receptor was identified in a female donor with multiple sclerosis, enrolled in a pregnancy study. This chain links TRBV15 with TRBJ2-3, with D tentatively TRBD2 (7 bases). The CDR3 loop reads CATSLRGAADTQYF. Written as DNA, the CDR3 is TGTGCCACCAGCCTACGGGGGGCGGCAGATACGCAGTATTTT.